This T cell receptor beta chain is drawn from a study of CD8 T cells in Susac syndrome. CDR3 length: 16 amino acids. V shed 3 bases and J 8 bases; nucleotides not matched to a gene: 8. Looked up from germline, CDR1 is MGHDK and CDR2 is SYGVNS. CD8+ and CD4+ T cells from blood underwent TCR beta sequencing, which was carried out in a high-throughput format. Random hexamers were used to reverse transcribe an amount of about 0.5 to 1 ug RNA. TCRdb itself ran the immunoSEQ multiplex PCR reads through MiXCR, one entry per CDR3 protein. The data show more than 90,000 distinct CDR3 sequences, 90% to 95% seen once.

The clonotype was recovered from a human donor with multiple sclerosis. Material for sequencing was CD4+ T cells from PBMCs. The chain combines TRBV25-1 with TRBJ2-1, with 12 bases aligning to TRBD2. This chain's CDR3 is CASSESLAGGRDEQFF. In nucleotides, the CDR3 is TGTGCCAGCAGTGAGAGTCTAGCGGGGGGGCGGGATGAGCAGTTCTTC.